The clone carrying this T cell receptor beta chain came up a few times. Time point here: pretreatment peripheral blood. This entry belongs to a study of PD-L1 blockade in urothelial cancer. Looking at the study overall: Patients' atezolizumab regimen, 1,200 mg intravenously every 3 weeks, began in the mid-2010s. Males with urothelial cancer arising in the bladder constituted about 90% of the roughly 29 patients. Patients' histories included 0 to 3 prior chemotherapy regimens. Blood gave a median about 140,000 T cells.

The length of the CDR3 is 14 residues. Looked up from germline, CDR1 is SEHNR and CDR2 is FQNEAQ (reference sequence). Trimming pared 6 bases from V and 8 bases from J, leaving 14 bases between. Assay used: immunoSEQ multiplex PCR; TCRdb lists only in-frame clones, some missing. The sample has about 51,000 clones, 70% to 90% seen once; the top ten hold roughly 22%. The origin of this receptor is a man in his fifties or sixties with urothelial cancer. This specimen consisted of PBMCs, obtained around atezolizumab (anti-PD-L1) treatment. The chain uses TRBV7-9 and TRBJ1-6; D call uncertain. The CDR3 reads CASRPPPVDSPLHF. In DNA, the CDR3 is TGTGCCAGCAGACCACCGCCAGTCGATTCACCCCTCCACTTT.